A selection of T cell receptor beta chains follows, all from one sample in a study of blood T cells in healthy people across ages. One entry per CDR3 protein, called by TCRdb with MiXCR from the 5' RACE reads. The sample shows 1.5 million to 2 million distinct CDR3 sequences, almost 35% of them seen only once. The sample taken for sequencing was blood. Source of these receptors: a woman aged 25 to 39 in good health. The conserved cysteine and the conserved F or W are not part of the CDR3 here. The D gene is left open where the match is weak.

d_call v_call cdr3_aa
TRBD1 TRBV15 ATSLDRGRYEQF
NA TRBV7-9 ASSGVLQRSSYNEQF
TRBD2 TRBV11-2 AGRGDIQY
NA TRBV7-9 ASSPTAPLSVT
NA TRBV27 ASSLSSRRARPYEQY
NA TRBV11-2 ASSLGPRGGITDTQY
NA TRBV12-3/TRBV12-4 ASSLYVGDGNSPLH
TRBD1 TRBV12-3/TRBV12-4 ASTTGQGAWDTQY
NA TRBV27 ASGFAGHLYGYT
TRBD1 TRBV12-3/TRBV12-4 ASRPPGQGVNTEAF
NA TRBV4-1 ASSQVSSPMAQY
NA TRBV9 ASSPGGGGYYEQY
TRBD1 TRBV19 ASNTTGQNYEQY
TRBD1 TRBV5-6 ASAIWDRGPNQPQH
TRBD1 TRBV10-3 AISVQGFGETQY
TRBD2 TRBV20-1 SARFKGGKY
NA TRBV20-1 SATRTQETQY
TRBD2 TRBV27 ASSRTSGRVNEQF
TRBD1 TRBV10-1 ASSESIRTGIYGYT
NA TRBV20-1 SAPPPRAYNEQF
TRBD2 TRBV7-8 ASSSLAGSEQY
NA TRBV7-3 ASSSPVLWSYEQY
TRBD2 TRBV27 ASSLLLAGGVSYNEQF
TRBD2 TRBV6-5 ASSSILAGVYNEQF
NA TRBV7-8 ASSYPDHYGYT
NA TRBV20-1 SASWSRVVEQY
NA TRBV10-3 AISESGPYGYT
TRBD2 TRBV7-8 ASSLALGLAGAFPGADTQY
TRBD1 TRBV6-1 ASSLRQGMTNYGYT
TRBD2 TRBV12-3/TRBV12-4 ASSLTSESAYEQY
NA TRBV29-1 SVELRGGAF
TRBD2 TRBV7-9 ASSRLRGGRYEQY
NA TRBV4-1 ASSQVISQGHTQY
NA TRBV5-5 ASSFGGLSNQPQH
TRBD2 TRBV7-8 ASSQGLENTGELF
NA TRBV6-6 ASRLDSENQPQH
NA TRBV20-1 SASTWSSYNEQF
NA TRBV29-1 SVSPGGVNEQF
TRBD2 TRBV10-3 AISAPTSGMTDTQY
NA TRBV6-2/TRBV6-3 ASSYSEFRGNQPQH
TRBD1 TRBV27 ASSLRQGTKNIQY
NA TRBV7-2 ASSLALGGSYGYT
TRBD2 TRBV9 ASSGGTSGRAYNEQF
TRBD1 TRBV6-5 ASRQTGTGRYEQY
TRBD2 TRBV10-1 ASRVGGADPYEQY
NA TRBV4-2 ASSQLDSTYEQY
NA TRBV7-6 ASSLGALANEQF
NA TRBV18 AGSPPKAPTDQY
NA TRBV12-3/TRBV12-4 ASSLGSSTLH
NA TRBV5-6 ASSWEFSNEQY
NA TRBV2 ASSVEGIGTQY
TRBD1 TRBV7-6 ANSMSTGAGETQY
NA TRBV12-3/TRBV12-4 ASSSRADYGYT
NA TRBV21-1 ASSKEGQASLY
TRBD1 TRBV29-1 SVETGDRGRAGELF
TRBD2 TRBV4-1 ASSQGSAGGDEQF
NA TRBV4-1 ASGQGGGWETQY
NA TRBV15 ATSSPGLRTGELF
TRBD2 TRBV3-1 ASSQTATGLRAYEQY
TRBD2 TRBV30 ALGGGTEQY